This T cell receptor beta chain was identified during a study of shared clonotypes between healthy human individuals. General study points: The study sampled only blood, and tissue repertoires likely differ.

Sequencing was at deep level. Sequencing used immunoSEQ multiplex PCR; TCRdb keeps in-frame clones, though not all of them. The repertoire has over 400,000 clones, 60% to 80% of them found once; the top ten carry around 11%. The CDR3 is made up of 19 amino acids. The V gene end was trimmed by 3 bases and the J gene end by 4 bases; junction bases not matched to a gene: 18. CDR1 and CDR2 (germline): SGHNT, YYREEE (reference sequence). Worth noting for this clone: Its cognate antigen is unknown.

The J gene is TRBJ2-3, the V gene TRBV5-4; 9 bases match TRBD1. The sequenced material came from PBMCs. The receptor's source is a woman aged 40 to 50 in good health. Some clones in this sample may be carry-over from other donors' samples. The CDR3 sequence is CASSSLFPGQGVGADTQYF. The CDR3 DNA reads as TGTGCCAGCAGCTCCCTATTCCCGGGACAGGGAGTTGGAGCAGATACGCAGTATTTT.